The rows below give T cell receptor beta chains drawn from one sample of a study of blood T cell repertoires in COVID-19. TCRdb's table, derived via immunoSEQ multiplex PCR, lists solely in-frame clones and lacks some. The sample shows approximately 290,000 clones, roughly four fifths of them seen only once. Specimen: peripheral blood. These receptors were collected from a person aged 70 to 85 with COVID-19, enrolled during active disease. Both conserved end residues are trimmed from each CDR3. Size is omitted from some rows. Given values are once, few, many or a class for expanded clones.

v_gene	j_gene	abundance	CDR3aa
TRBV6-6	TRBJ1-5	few	ASNHNNQPQH
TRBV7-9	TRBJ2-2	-	ASSWTGRNFGELF
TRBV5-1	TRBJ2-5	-	ASIPLGGTQETQY
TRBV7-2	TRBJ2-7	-	ASSRGQGELEQY
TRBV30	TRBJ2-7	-	AWGTGIYEQY
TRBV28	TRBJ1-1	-	ASGQRNTEAF
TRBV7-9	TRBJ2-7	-	ASSPAGDEQY
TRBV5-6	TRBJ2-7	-	ASSLVGGSQNGEQY
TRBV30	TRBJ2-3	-	AWSYRGASDTQY
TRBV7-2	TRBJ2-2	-	ASSPTAANTGELF
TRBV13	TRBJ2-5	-	ASSPSQETQY
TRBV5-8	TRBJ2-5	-	ASSFLLAGKETQY
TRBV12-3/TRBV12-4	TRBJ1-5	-	ASSRVLDQPQH
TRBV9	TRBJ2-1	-	ASSVEDYVGNEQF
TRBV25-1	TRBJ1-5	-	ASSGGTGGNSNQPQH
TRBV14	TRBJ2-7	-	ASSQGQTGEQY
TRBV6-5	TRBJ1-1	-	ASSRSLDRVSF
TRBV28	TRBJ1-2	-	ASSTVNYGYT
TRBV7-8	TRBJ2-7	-	ASSFIGGGYSYEQY
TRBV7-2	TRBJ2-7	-	ASSHLYEQY
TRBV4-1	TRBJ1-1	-	ASSQRHEGGVGTEAF
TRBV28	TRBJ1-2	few	ASRNSRDRVGYGYT
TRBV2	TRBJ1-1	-	ASSVDRGSTEAF
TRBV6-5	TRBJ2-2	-	ASTPLAGFAGELF
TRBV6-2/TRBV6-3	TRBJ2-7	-	ASSPTLIIRDSALEQY
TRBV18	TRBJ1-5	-	ASSPTGDSNQPQH
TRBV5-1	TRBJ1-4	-	ASSPGMGNEKLF
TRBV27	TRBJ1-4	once	ASSFAGVGEKLF
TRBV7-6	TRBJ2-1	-	ASSLQREGLEGEQF
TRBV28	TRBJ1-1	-	ASKTGWGNTEAF
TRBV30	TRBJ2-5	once	AWSRDYRETQY
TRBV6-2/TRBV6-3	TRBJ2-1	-	ASSPLAYEQF
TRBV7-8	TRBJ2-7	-	ASSLGHRRYEQY
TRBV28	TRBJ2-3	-	ASNGGGPLPDTQY
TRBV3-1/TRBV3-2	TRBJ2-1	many	ASSLENEQF
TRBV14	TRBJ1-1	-	ASSQLQGTEAF
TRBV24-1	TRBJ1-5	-	ATSERGRNGVDAPQH
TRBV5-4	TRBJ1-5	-	ASSLDGTGNQPQH
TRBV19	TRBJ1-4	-	ASSVPGQRHEKLF
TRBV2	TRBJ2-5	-	ASSQLATSGGLRETQY
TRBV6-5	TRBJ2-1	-	ASSYDSGAYNEQF
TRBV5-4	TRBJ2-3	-	ASSLAGHDTQY
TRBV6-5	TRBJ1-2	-	ASSYSGRGTNYGYT
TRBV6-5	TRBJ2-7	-	ASSYRQASYEQY
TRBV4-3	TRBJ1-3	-	ASTHGDRGHSGNTIY
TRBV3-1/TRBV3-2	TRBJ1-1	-	ASSRYDSVNTEAF
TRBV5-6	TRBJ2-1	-	ASSARGRKQF
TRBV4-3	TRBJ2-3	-	ASSQDRVGTDTQY
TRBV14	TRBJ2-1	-	ASSQSPADSYNEQF
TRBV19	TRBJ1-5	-	ASSLGQDQPQH
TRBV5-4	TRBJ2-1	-	ASSPPGEWNMDEQF
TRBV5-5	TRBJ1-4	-	ASSLLTATNEKLF
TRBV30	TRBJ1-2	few	AWSGTAQANYGYT